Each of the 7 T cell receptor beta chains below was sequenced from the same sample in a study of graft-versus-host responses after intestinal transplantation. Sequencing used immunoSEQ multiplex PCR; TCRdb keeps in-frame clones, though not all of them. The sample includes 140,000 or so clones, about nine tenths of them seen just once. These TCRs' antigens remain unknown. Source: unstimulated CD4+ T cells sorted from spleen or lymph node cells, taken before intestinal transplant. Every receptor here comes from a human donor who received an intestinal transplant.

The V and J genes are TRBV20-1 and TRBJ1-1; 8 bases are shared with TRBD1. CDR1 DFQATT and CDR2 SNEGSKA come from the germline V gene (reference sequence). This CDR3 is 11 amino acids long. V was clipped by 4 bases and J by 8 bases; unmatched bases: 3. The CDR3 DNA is TGCAGTGCTAAGAACAGGGGGGAAGCTTTCTTT. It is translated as CSAKNRGEAFF.

CDR3 bases: TGTGCCAGCAGTCGGACTAGAGCAGATACGCAGTATTTT. It codes for CASSRTRADTQYF. The chain links TRBV6-1 to TRBJ2-3; 7 bases map to TRBD2. The CDR3 extends over 13 amino acids. Germline lookup yields CDR1 MNHNS and CDR2 SASEGT. The ends lost 5 bases at V and 4 bases at J; junction bases unmatched: 3.

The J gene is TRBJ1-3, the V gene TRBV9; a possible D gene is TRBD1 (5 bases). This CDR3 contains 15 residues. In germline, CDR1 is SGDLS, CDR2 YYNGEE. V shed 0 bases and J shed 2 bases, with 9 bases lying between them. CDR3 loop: CASSVVGDAGNTIYF. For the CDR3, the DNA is TGTGCCAGCAGCGTAGTTGGGGACGCTGGAAACACCATATATTTT.

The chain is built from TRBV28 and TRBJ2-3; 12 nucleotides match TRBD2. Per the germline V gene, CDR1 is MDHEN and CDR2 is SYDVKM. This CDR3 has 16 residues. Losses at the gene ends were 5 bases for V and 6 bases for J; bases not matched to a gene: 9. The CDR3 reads CASSVLAGGARDTQYF. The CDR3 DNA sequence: TGTGCCAGCAGTGTACTAGCGGGAGGTGCTAGGGATACGCAGTATTTT.

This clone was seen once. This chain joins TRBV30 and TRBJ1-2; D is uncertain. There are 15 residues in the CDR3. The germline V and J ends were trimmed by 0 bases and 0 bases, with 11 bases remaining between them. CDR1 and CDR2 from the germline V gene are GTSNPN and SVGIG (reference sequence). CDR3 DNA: TGTGCCTGGAGTGTCCCACTTACAGCTAACTATGGCTACACCTTC. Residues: CAWSVPLTANYGYTF.

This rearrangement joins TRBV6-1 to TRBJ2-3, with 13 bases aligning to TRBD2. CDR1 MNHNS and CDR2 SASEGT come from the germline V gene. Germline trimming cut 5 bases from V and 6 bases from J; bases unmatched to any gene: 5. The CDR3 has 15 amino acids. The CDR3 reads CASSQLAGGPDTQYF. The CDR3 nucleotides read TGTGCCAGCAGTCAACTAGCGGGAGGGCCGGATACGCAGTATTTT.

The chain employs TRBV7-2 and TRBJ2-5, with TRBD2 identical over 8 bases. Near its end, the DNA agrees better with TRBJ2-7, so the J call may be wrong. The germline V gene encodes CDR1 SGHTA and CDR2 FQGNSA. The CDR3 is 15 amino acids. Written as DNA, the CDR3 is TGTGCCAGCGTCTCCCGCGCGGGAGGTGCCTACGAGCAGTACTTC. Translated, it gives CASVSRAGGAYEQYF.